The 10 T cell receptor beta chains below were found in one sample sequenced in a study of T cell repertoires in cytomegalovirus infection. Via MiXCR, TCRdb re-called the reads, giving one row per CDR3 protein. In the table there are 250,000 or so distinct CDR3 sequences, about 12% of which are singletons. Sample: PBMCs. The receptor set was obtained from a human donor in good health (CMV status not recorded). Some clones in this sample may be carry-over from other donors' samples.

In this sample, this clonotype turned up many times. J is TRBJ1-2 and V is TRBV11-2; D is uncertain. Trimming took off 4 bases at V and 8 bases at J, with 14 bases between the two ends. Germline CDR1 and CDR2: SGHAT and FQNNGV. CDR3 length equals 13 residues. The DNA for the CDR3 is TGTGCCAGCAGCTCGCTTGGCTTGGGAGGCTACACCTTC. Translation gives CASSSLGLGGYTF. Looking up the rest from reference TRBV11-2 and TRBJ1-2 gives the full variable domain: EAGVAQSPRYKIIEKRQSVAFWCNPISGHATLYWYQQILGQGPKLLIQFQNNGVVDDSQLPKDRFSAERLKGVDSTLKIQPAKLEDSAVYLCASSSLGLGGYTFGSGTRLTVV.

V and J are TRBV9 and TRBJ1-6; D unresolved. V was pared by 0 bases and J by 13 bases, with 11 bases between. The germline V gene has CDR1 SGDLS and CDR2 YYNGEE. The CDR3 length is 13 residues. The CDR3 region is CASSVGGGSPLHF. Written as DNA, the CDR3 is TGTGCCAGCAGCGTAGGAGGAGGGAGTCCCCTCCACTTT.

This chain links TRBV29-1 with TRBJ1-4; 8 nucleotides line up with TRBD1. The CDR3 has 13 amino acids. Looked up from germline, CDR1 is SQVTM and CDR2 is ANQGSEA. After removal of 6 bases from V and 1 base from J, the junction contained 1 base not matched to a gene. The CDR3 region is CSVGTGTNEKLFF. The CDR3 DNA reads TGCAGCGTCGGGACAGGAACTAATGAAAAACTGTTTTTT.

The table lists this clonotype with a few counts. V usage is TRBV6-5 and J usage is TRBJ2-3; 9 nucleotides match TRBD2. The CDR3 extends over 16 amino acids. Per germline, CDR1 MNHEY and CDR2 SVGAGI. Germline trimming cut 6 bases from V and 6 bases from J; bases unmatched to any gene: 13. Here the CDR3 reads CASSPVARGGGDTQYF. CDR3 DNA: TGTGCCAGCAGCCCTGTGGCTCGCGGGGGGGGGGATACGCAGTATTTT.

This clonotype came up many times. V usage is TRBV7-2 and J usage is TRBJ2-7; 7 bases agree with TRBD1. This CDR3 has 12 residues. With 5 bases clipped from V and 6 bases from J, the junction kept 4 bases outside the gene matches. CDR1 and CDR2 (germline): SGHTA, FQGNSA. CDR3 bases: TGTGCCAGCAGCCGCGACAGGGCCGAGCAGTACTTC. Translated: CASSRDRAEQYF.

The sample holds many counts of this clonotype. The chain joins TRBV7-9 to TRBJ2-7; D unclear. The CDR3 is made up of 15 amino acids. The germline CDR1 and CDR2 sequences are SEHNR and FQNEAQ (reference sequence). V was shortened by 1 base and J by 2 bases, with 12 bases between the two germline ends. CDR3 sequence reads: CASSLVMGTTYEQYF. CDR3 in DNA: TGTGCCAGCAGCTTAGTAATGGGAACAACCTACGAGCAGTACTTC.

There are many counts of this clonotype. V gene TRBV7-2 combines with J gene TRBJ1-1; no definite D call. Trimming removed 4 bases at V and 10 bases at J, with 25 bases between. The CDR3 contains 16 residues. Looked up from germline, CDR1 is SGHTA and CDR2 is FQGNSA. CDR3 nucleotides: TGTGCCAGCAGCTCCGACATGCGGTTAAACACTGAATTAGCTTTCTTT. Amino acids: CASSSDMRLNTELAFF. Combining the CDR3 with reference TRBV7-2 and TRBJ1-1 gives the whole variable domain GAGVSQSPSNKVTEKGKDVELRCDPISGHTALYWYRQSLGQGLEFLIYFQGNSAPDKSGLPSDRFSAERTGGSVSTLTIQRTQQEDSAVYLCASSSDMRLNTELAFFGQGTRLTVV.

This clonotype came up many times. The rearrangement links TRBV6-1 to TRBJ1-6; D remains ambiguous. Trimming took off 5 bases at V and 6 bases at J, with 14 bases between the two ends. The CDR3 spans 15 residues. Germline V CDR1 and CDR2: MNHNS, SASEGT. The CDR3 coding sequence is TGTGCCAGCAGTCGCACGGGAGATCCTAATTCACCCCTCCACTTT. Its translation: CASSRTGDPNSPLHF.

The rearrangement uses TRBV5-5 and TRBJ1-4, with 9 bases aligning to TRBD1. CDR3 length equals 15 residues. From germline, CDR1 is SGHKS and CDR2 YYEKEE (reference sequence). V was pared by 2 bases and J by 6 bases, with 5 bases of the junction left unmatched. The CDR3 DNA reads TGTGCCAGCAGCTTCGAAACAGGGGGCTATGAAAAACTGTTTTTT. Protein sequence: CASSFETGGYEKLFF.

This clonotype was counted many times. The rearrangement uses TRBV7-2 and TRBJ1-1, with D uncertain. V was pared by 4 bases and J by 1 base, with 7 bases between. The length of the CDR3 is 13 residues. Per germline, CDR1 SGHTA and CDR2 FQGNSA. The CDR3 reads CASSSDANTEAFF. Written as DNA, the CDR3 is TGTGCCAGCAGCTCCGATGCGAACACTGAAGCTTTCTTT.